This T cell receptor (beta chain) came from a study of T cells in narcolepsy. Study context: Donors had narcolepsy type 1 or type 2, or were healthy controls. Study-level findings and limits: Same-patient CSF and blood CD4+ T cell clonotypes included HCRT-specific and TRIB2-specific autoreactive ones. Autoreactive clone sequences were missing from some blood memory CD4+ repertoires. Blood of same and different patients, but not healthy controls, reportedly held recurring autoreactive clonotypes.

Points on this clone: Antigen: not known.

CDR3 length: 13 amino acids. V lost 8 bases, J lost 1 base, and 13 bases lay in between. CDR1 is SGHRS, CDR2 YFSETQ, per germline. TCRdb keeps only in-frame clones here, not all; method: immunoSEQ multiplex PCR. The sample shows approximately 30,000 clones, 86% of them seen only once. The gene calls are TRBV5-1 and TRBJ2-7; TRBD1 is a possible D gene (5 bases). Sequencing was carried out using CD45RA- memory CD4+ T cells from PBMCs. This clonotype was obtained from a human donor with narcolepsy. The DNA for the CDR3 is TGCGCCAGGGTGGGGCAGGGTTCCTACGAGCAGTACGTC. This translates into CARVGQGSYEQYV.